This record concerns one TCR beta chain sequence. Looked up from germline, CDR1 is MNHNS and CDR2 is SASEGT. The CDR3 consists of 14 residues. After removal of 6 bases from V and 3 bases from J, the junction contained 5 bases not matched to a gene. This record comes from a study of T cells in Graves' hyperthyroidism and ophthalmopathy. On the study more broadly: Peripheral blood was taken when the disease was first diagnosed, before any treatment began.

RNA transcripts gave rise to amplified TCR beta CDR3 regions. HTBI primers were employed in a first-round RT-PCR of the TCR CDR3. In TCRdb, the multiplex PCR reads were re-called with MiXCR into one record per CDR3 protein. This sample has approximately 400,000 distinct CDR3 sequences, with less than 20% found just once. Hyperthyroidism patients were newly diagnosed, had disease duration under 2 months, and were aged 18 to 65 years. A patient was excluded if there was uncontrolled infection, other autoimmune disease, pregnancy or lactation. Input material: blood. The sequence was collected from a woman between 18 and 29 years old with Graves' hyperthyroidism that later progressed to Graves' ophthalmopathy. J is TRBJ2-7 and V is TRBV6-1; 10 positions match TRBD2. CDR3 sequence (DNA): TGTGCCAGCAGCCCCGGGACTAGCGTCTACGAGCAGTACTTC. Amino acid sequence: CASSPGTSVYEQYF.